The 21 T cell receptor beta chains in this list originate from one sample, sequenced in a study of chemoradiotherapy in HPV16-positive cancers. The repertoire was sequenced with immunoSEQ multiplex PCR; TCRdb's copy has only in-frame clones and lacks some. This sample carries 2,500 to 3,000 clones, around 88% of them seen once, and the ten largest clones take roughly 4%. The source was tumor tissue, collected from a patient who underwent chemoradiotherapy. These receptors all come from a human donor with HPV-associated anogenital cancer.

This chain uses TRBV2 with TRBJ2-7; TRBD1 matches at 7 bases. V was clipped by 7 bases and J by 0 bases; unmatched bases: 6. Germline CDR1 is SNHLY and CDR2 is FYNNEI. The CDR3 runs 14 residues. The CDR3 loop reads CASTIGTASYEQYF. CDR3 DNA sequence: TGTGCCAGCACTATCGGGACAGCCTCCTACGAGCAGTACTTC.

This CDR3 reads CASSLLQGGGTDTQYF. The CDR3 DNA follows: TGCGCCAGCAGCTTACTACAGGGCGGGGGCACAGATACGCAGTATTTT. This chain joins TRBV5-1 and TRBJ2-3; TRBD1 or TRBD2 may be the D gene (6 bases each). Trimming pared 2 bases from V and 1 base from J, leaving 14 bases between. Germline V lookup: CDR1 SGHRS, CDR2 YFSETQ. This CDR3 spans 16 amino acids.

The genes are TRBV28 and TRBJ2-7; 7 bases agree with TRBD2. Germline assignment: CDR1 MDHEN and CDR2 SYDVKM. CDR3 size: 14 residues. After removal of 6 bases from V and 2 bases from J, the junction contained 7 bases not matched to a gene. The CDR3: CASRGREIAYEQYF. The CDR3 DNA reads as TGTGCCAGCAGAGGGCGGGAGATAGCCTACGAGCAGTACTTC. Using reference TRBV28 and TRBJ2-7 for the parts outside the CDR3, the full variable domain is DVKVTQSSRYLVKRTGEKVFLECVQDMDHENMFWYRQDPGLGLRLIYFSYDVKMKEKGDIPEGYSVSREKKERFSLILESASTNQTSMYLCASRGREIAYEQYFGPGTRLTVT.

V usage is TRBV6-4 and J usage is TRBJ2-2; D unclear. The CDR3 totals 16 residues. The germline V gene encodes CDR1 MRHNA and CDR2 SNTAGT. The V end lost 6 bases, the J end lost 5 bases, and 19 bases lay between the germline ends. CDR3: CASSPSQGLETGELFF. The CDR3 coding sequence is TGTGCCAGCAGCCCCTCCCAAGGGTTAGAGACCGGGGAGCTGTTTTTT.

This chain links TRBV20-1 with TRBJ1-1; D remains ambiguous. Trimming cost V 5 bases and J 5 bases, with 9 bases left between them. CDR1 and CDR2 (germline): DFQATT, SNEGSKA (reference sequence). The CDR3 is 11 amino acids. The CDR3 region has the DNA TGCAGTGCTCCCTATGAGACTGAAGCTTTCTTT. Protein: CSAPYETEAFF.

V and J are TRBV7-8 and TRBJ2-7; D not certain. The CDR3 totals 14 residues. Looked up from germline, CDR1 is SGHVS and CDR2 is FQNEAQ. The V and J ends lost 3 bases and 6 bases respectively, with 15 bases between them. The CDR3 spells CASSFDRQSSEQYF. CDR3 coding DNA: TGTGCCAGCAGCTTTGACCGGCAGTCGTCCGAGCAGTACTTC.

Of note for this clone: Additional DNA sequences in this sample encode the identical CDR3. This chain uses TRBV10-2 with TRBJ2-7, with D possibly TRBD2 on 6 matching bases. Between the trimmed V and J ends, which lost 6 bases and 0 bases, there was a span of 9 bases. From germline, CDR1 is WSHSY and CDR2 SAAADI. This CDR3 is 13 amino acids long. The CDR3 loop reads CASSRDSSYEQYF. DNA of the CDR3: TGCGCCAGCAGCCGGGACTCCTCCTACGAGCAGTACTTC.

The chain employs TRBV7-2 and TRBJ1-5; D is unresolved. The germline V gene encodes CDR1 SGHTA and CDR2 FQGNSA. This CDR3 contains 15 residues. V lost 2 bases and J 0 bases, leaving 8 bases between the germline ends. Here the CDR3 reads CASSLLAASNQPQHF. CDR3 sequence (DNA): TGTGCCAGCAGCTTATTGGCAGCTAGCAATCAGCCCCAGCATTTT.

V is TRBV25-1 and J is TRBJ2-5; D unclear. CDR1 is MGHDK and CDR2 is SYGVNS in the germline V gene. There are 11 residues in the CDR3. The V and J ends lost 6 bases and 3 bases respectively, with 5 bases between them. CDR3: CASREEETQYF. The CDR3 DNA sequence: TGTGCCAGCAGAGAGGAAGAGACCCAGTACTTC. Filled out from reference TRBV25-1 and TRBJ2-5, the complete variable domain reads EADIYQTPRYLVIGTGKKITLECSQTMGHDKMYWYQQDPGMELHLIHYSYGVNSTEKGDLSSESTVSRIRTEHFPLTLESARPSHTSQYLCASREEETQYFGPGTRLLVL.

V usage is TRBV29-1 and J usage is TRBJ2-1, with a weak D call TRBD1 (6 bases). Germline CDR1 reads SQVTM; CDR2 reads ANQGSEA. This CDR3 spans 15 amino acids. The V and J ends lost 6 bases and 6 bases respectively, with 21 bases between them. CDR3 nucleotide sequence: TGCAGCGTCACCCCCGACTTCGCAGGGGCCAATGAGCAGTTCTTC. Its translation is CSVTPDFAGANEQFF.

The V call is TRBV19, the J call TRBJ2-1; maybe TRBD2 (6 bases). CDR1 LNHDA and CDR2 SQIVND come from the germline V gene (reference sequence). The V end was cut by 3 bases, the J end by 8 bases, with 11 bases between. The CDR3 spans 13 residues. CDR3 in amino acids: CASSIGGVDEQFF. CDR3 coding DNA: TGTGCCAGTAGTATTGGAGGGGTGGATGAGCAGTTCTTC. Together with reference TRBV19 and TRBJ2-1, the CDR3 gives the full variable domain: DGGITQSPKYLFRKEGQNVTLSCEQNLNHDAMYWYRQDPGQGLRLIYYSQIVNDFQKGDIAEGYSVSREKKESFPLTVTSAQKNPTAFYLCASSIGGVDEQFFGPGTRLTVL.

The chain has TRBV7-2 and TRBJ2-1; 9 bases align to TRBD2. The CDR3 sequence is 14 residues long. Germline CDR1 SGHTA, CDR2 FQGNSA. J gave up 10 bases and V 5 bases, and 9 bases lay outside the gene matches. CDR3 in amino acids: CASSKGTSLDEQFF. The CDR3 DNA sequence: TGTGCCAGCAGCAAAGGGACTAGCCTCGACGAGCAGTTCTTC.

This clone was picked up a small number of times. The chain carries TRBV6-9 and TRBJ2-2; 8 bases match TRBD1. CDR1 is MNHGY, CDR2 SVAAGI, per germline. The CDR3 loop spans 17 amino acids. The J segment lost 8 bases and the V segment lost 0 bases, leaving 11 bases of the junction unmatched. This chain's CDR3 is CASSYSSGQGESGELFF. CDR3 DNA: TGTGCCAGCAGTTATTCGAGCGGACAGGGTGAATCGGGGGAGCTGTTTTTT.

This chain joins TRBV7-9 and TRBJ1-1; D not resolved. V lost 2 bases, J lost 6 bases, and 19 bases lay in between. This CDR3 spans 16 amino acids. Germline CDR1 is SEHNR and CDR2 is FQNEAQ (reference sequence). CDR3 nucleotide sequence: TGTGCCAGCAGCTTAACCCCAGGCAGTTCAACAGCTGAAGCTTTCTTT. Translation: CASSLTPGSSTAEAFF.

This chain connects TRBV28 to TRBJ2-2; D may be TRBD2 (6 bases). V shed 2 bases and J shed 0 bases, with 7 bases lying between them. From germline, CDR1 is MDHEN and CDR2 SYDVKM. The CDR3 is 15 amino acids. In DNA, the CDR3 is TGTGCCAGCAGTTTAGGGGGGACGAACACCGGGGAGCTGTTTTTT. It is translated as CASSLGGTNTGELFF.

This clone was seen a single time. The genes are TRBV19 and TRBJ2-5, with unresolved D. The better agreement between TRBJ2-7 and the DNA end casts doubt on the J call. The CDR3 totals 13 residues. Germline assignment: CDR1 LNHDA and CDR2 SQIVND (reference sequence). The CDR3 region is CASAPIGSYEQYF. CDR3 in DNA: TGTGCCAGTGCCCCTATTGGGTCCTACGAGCAGTACTTC.

J is TRBJ1-2 and V is TRBV4-2; D may be TRBD1 (5 bases). CDR1 and CDR2 from the germline V gene are LGHNA and YNFKEQ. V lost 0 bases and J 0 bases, leaving 11 bases between the germline ends. The CDR3 consists of 16 residues. The CDR3 DNA is TGTGCCAGCAGCCAAGATGCCGGGGACTCTAACTATGGCTACACCTTC. Translation: CASSQDAGDSNYGYTF.

The rearrangement joins TRBV5-4 to TRBJ2-1, with TRBD2 as a possible D gene (5 bases). The CDR3 is 16 residues long. V was clipped by 0 bases and J by 7 bases, with 17 bases between them. CDR1 is SGHNT and CDR2 is YYREEE in the germline V gene (reference sequence). The CDR3 loop reads CASSLGGAADNNEQFF. Here the CDR3 DNA reads TGTGCCAGCAGCTTGGGGGGAGCGGCGGATAATAATGAGCAGTTCTTC.

The rearrangement joins TRBV18 to TRBJ1-1; 8 bases are a match to TRBD1. Germline V CDR1 and CDR2: KGHSH, LQKENI. The CDR3 runs to 14 residues. The V gene end was trimmed by 3 bases and the J gene end by 4 bases; junction bases not matched to a gene: 4. In DNA, the CDR3 is TGTGCCAGCTCACCCGGACAGGGAAGCACTGAAGCTTTCTTT. This encodes CASSPGQGSTEAFF.

This rearrangement joins TRBV5-1 to TRBJ1-3; 9 bases agree with TRBD1. Trimming cost V 3 bases and J 0 bases; bases outside gene matches: 4. Germline CDR1 is SGHRS and CDR2 is YFSETQ. The CDR3 is 16 amino acids. CDR3 loop: CASSSGQGFSGNTIYF. The DNA for the CDR3 is TGCGCCAGCAGCTCGGGACAGGGATTCTCTGGAAACACCATATATTTT.

The chain recombines TRBV28 with TRBJ1-5; no clear D gene. This CDR3 is 13 amino acids long. V lost 5 bases, J lost 6 bases, and 11 bases lay in between. Germline loops: CDR1 MDHEN, CDR2 SYDVKM. The CDR3 DNA reads TGTGCCAGCAGTACCCTCGGCGGTCAGCCCCAGCATTTT. Translation: CASSTLGGQPQHF.